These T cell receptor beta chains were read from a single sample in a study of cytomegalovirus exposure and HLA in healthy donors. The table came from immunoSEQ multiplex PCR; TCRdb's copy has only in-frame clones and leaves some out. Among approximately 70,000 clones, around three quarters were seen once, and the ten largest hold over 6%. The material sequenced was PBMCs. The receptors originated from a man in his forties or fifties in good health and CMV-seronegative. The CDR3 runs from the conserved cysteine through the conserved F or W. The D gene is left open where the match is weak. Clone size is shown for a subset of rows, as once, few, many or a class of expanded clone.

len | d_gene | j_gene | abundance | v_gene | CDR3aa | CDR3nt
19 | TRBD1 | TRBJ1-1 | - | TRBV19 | CASSPSPQDRGYGNTEAFF | TGTGCCAGTAGTCCAAGTCCCCAAGACAGGGGGTATGGGAACACTGAAGCTTTCTTT
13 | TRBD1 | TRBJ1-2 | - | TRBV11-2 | CASSPGGQLGYTF | TGTGCCAGCAGCCCAGGGGGGCAATTAGGCTACACCTTC
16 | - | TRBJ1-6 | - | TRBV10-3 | CAISESLGAGERTLHF | TGTGCCATCAGTGAGTCGCTGGGGGCAGGGGAAAGAACCCTCCACTTT
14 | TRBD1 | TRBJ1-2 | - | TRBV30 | CACKQGNRNYGYTF | TGTGCCTGTAAACAGGGGAACAGGAACTATGGCTACACCTTC
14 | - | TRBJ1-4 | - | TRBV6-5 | CASSLGAHVEKLFF | TGTGCCAGCAGTTTGGGGGCCCATGTTGAAAAACTGTTTTTT
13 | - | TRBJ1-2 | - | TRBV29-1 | CSVLVSPSYGYTF | TGCAGCGTTCTCGTTAGCCCCAGTTATGGCTACACCTTC
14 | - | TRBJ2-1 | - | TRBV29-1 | CSVEIGRAYNEQFF | TGCAGCGTTGAAATCGGCAGGGCTTACAATGAGCAGTTCTTC
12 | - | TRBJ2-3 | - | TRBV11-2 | CASGVGADTQYF | TGTGCTAGCGGAGTGGGTGCGGATACGCAGTATTTT
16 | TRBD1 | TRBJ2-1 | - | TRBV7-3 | CASSLIGGAAYNEQFF | TGTGCCAGCAGCTTAATAGGGGGCGCGGCCTACAATGAGCAGTTCTTC
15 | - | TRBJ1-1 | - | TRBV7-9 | CASSPHDGRATEAFF | TGTGCCAGCAGCCCCCACGATGGCAGGGCCACTGAAGCTTTCTTT
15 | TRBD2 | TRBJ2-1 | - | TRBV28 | CASSPPGSGRIEQFF | TGTGCCAGCAGTCCCCCGGGTAGCGGGAGGATTGAGCAGTTCTTC
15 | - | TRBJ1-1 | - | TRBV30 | CAWRRYTEMNTEAFF | TGTGCCTGGAGGCGATATACAGAGATGAACACTGAAGCTTTCTTT
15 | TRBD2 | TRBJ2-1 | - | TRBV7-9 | CASSSGTSALNEQFF | TGTGCCAGCAGCTCAGGGACTAGCGCGCTCAATGAGCAGTTCTTC
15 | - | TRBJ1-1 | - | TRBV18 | CASSPNRVENTEAFF | TGTGCCAGCTCACCGAACAGGGTCGAAAACACTGAAGCTTTCTTT
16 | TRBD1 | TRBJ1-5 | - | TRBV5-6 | CASSYSGQGNNQPQHF | TGTGCCAGCAGCTATTCGGGACAGGGGAACAATCAGCCCCAGCATTTT
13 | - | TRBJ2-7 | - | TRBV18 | CASSPDKGREQYF | TGTGCCAGCTCACCAGATAAGGGGAGGGAGCAGTACTTC
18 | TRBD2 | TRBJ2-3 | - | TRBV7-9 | CASSLGTSGGAFTDTQYF | TGTGCCAGCAGCTTGGGGACTAGCGGGGGGGCATTCACAGATACGCAGTATTTT
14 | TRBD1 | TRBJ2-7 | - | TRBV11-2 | CASSLGGTVGEQYF | TGTGCCAGCAGCTTAGGGGGGACAGTGGGTGAGCAGTACTTC
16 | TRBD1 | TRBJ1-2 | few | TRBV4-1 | CASSQDRGRVTRGYTF | TGCGCCAGCAGCCAAGACAGGGGGCGAGTGACTCGGGGCTACACCTTC
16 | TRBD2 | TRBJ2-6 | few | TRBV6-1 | CASSEAGGAGANVLTF | TGTGCCAGCAGTGAAGCGGGAGGGGCTGGGGCCAACGTCCTGACTTTC
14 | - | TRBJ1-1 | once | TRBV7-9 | CASSLRGRVTEAFF | TGTGCCAGCAGCTTACGCGGCAGGGTCACTGAAGCTTTCTTT
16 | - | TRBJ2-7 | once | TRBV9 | CASSVASGNRCYEQYF | TGTGCCAGCAGCGTAGCTTCAGGGAATAGATGCTACGAGCAGTACTTC
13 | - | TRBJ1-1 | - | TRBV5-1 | CASSSSGEGEAFF | TGCGCCAGCAGCTCCTCAGGGGAAGGTGAAGCTTTCTTT
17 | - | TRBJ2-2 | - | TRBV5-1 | CASSYNEGVVRTGELFF | TGCGCCAGCAGCTATAATGAGGGAGTGGTTAGGACCGGGGAGCTGTTTTTT
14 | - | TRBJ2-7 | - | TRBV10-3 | CAISESASRYEQYF | TGTGCCATCAGTGAGTCTGCTAGCAGGTACGAGCAGTACTTC
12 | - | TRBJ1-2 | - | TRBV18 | CASSPSDNGYTF | TGTGCCAGCTCACCGTCGGACAACGGCTACACCTTC
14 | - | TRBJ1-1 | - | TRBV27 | CASSRGTVNTEAFF | TGTGCCAGCAGTAGGGGGACGGTGAACACTGAAGCTTTCTTT
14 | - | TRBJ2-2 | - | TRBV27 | CATELAPGTGELFF | TGTGCCACCGAATTAGCGCCGGGCACCGGGGAGCTGTTTTTT
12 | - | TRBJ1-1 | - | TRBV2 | CASSRGIGEAFF | TGTGCCAGCTCCAGGGGCATTGGTGAAGCTTTCTTT
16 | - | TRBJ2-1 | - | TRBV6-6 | CASSYSGGDSYNEQFF | TGTGCCAGCAGTTACTCCGGCGGGGACTCCTACAATGAGCAGTTCTTC
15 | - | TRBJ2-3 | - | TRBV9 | CASSVDIVPTDTQYF | TGTGCCAGCAGCGTAGATATAGTCCCGACAGATACGCAGTATTTT
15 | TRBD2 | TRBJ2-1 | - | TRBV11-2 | CASSLVPSGHNEQFF | TGTGCCAGCAGCTTAGTTCCTAGCGGCCACAATGAGCAGTTCTTC
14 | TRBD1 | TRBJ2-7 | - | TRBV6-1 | CASSSDRTSYEQYF | TGTGCCAGCAGCTCGGACAGGACCTCCTACGAGCAGTACTTC
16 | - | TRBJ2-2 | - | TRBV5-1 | CASSLVAGLNTGELFF | TGCGCCAGCAGCTTGGTCGCGGGGTTAAACACCGGGGAGCTGTTTTTT
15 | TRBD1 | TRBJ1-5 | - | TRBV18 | CASSPAGTGNQPQHF | TGTGCCAGCTCACCCGCCGGGACAGGCAATCAGCCCCAGCATTTT
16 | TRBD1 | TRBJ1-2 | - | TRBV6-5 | CASSYSRAGGVRGYTF | TGTGCCAGCAGTTACTCGAGGGCAGGGGGCGTTCGAGGCTACACCTTC
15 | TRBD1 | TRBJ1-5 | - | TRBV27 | CASRPRDRPNEAQHF | TGTGCCAGCCGTCCAAGGGACAGACCTAATGAGGCCCAGCATTTT
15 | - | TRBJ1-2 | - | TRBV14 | CASSQAQGQFYGYTF | TGTGCCAGCAGCCAAGCGCAGGGACAATTCTATGGCTACACCTTC
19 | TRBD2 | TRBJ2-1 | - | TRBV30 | CAWTPRTSGRADWLNEQFF | TGTGCCTGGACCCCTAGGACTAGCGGGAGGGCCGATTGGTTGAATGAGCAGTTCTTC
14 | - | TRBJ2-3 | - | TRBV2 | CASSPTVLTDTQYF | TGTGCCAGCAGCCCGACAGTACTCACAGATACGCAGTATTTT
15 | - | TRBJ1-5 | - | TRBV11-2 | CASSLEGARNQPQHF | TGTGCCAGCAGCTTAGAGGGGGCTCGCAATCAGCCCCAGCATTTT
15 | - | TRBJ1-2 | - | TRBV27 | CASSPLREVVDGYTF | TGTGCCAGCAGTCCCCTCCGGGAGGTGGTTGATGGCTACACCTTC
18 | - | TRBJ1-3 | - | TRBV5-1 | CASSRMGDLADSGNTIYF | TGCGCCAGCAGCAGGATGGGCGATCTTGCCGACTCTGGAAACACCATATATTTT
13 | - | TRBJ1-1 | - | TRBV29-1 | CSVEGRLNTEAFF | TGCAGCGTTGAGGGGAGGTTGAACACTGAAGCTTTCTTT
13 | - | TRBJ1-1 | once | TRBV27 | CASSMDRGTEAFF | TGTGCCAGCAGTATGGACAGAGGTACTGAAGCTTTCTTT
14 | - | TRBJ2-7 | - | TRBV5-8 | CASKNRQKNYEQYF | TGTGCCAGCAAAAATCGACAGAAGAACTACGAGCAGTACTTC
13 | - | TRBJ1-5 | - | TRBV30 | CAWSVQGDQPQHF | TGTGCCTGGAGTGTACAGGGCGATCAGCCCCAGCATTTT
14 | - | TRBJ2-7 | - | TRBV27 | CASRGPQAVDEQYF | TGTGCCAGCAGGGGGCCTCAGGCGGTGGACGAGCAGTACTTC